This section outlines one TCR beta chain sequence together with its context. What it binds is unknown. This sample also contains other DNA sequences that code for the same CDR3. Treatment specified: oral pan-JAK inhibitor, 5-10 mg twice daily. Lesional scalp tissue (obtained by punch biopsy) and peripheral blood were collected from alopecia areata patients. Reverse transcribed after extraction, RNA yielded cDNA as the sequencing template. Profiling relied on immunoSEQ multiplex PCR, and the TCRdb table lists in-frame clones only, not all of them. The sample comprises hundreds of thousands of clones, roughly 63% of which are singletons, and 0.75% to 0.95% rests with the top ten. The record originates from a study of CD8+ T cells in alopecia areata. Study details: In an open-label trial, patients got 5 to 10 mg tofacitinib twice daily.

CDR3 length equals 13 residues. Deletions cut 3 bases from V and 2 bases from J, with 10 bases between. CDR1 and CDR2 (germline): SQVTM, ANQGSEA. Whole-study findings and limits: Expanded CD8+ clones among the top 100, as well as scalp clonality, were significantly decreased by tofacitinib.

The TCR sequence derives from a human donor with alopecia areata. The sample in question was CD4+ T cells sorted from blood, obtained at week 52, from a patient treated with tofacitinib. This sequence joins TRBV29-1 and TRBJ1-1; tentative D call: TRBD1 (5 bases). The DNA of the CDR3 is TGCAGCGTTGACGGGGGAGGCAACACTGAAGCTTTCTTT. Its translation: CSVDGGGNTEAFF.